This is a list of T cell receptor beta chains from one sample in a study of Ad26.COV2.S vaccination and SARS-CoV-2 variants. Repertoires were generated with immunoSEQ multiplex PCR, while TCRdb's copy carries only in-frame clones and drops some. The sample comprises about 280,000 clones, approximately 87% of which are singletons, and about 3.1% rests with the top ten. The source was peripheral blood, collected in a trial of Ad26.COV2.S vaccine versus placebo. Receptor source: a person between 18 and 59 years old who received the Ad26.COV2.S COVID-19 vaccine or a placebo. CDR3s include the opening cysteine and the closing phenylalanine or tryptophan. Each record gives: J gene, V gene, D gene, clone size, CDR3 DNA, CDR3 protein. D genes are given only for firm matches. Only part of the rows carry a size: once, few, many, or a class if the clone is expanded.

J gene: TRBJ2-3; V gene: TRBV11-2; D gene: TRBD1; clone size: once; CDR3 DNA: TGTGCCAGCAGCTCCGGGACAGGGGGCGCTGTACGCACAGATACGCAGTATTTT; CDR3 protein: CASSSGTGGAVRTDTQYF
J gene: TRBJ2-3; V gene: TRBV7-2; D gene: TRBD2; clone size: NA; CDR3 DNA: TGTGCCAGCAGCCGGAGGCGGGAGCGCACAGATACGCAGTATTTT; CDR3 protein: CASSRRRERTDTQYF
J gene: TRBJ1-6; V gene: TRBV30; D gene: NA; clone size: NA; CDR3 DNA: TGTGCCTGGAATCAGGGAAATTCACCCCTCCACTTT; CDR3 protein: CAWNQGNSPLHF
J gene: TRBJ2-2; V gene: TRBV13; D gene: TRBD1; clone size: NA; CDR3 DNA: TGTGCCAGCAGCCCCCGGGACAGTGTTAACACCGGGGAGCTGTTTTTT; CDR3 protein: CASSPRDSVNTGELFF
J gene: TRBJ1-1; V gene: TRBV18; D gene: NA; clone size: NA; CDR3 DNA: TGTGCCAGCCACGGGGGGGCCCGGCGCACTGAAGCTTTCTTT; CDR3 protein: CASHGGARRTEAFF
J gene: TRBJ1-1; V gene: TRBV28; D gene: NA; clone size: NA; CDR3 DNA: TGTGCCAGCAGTTTCATGAACACTGAAGCTTTCTTT; CDR3 protein: CASSFMNTEAFF
J gene: TRBJ1-1; V gene: TRBV6-7; D gene: NA; clone size: NA; CDR3 DNA: TGTGCCAGCAGTTACTCTCCGACAGACCCGAACACTGAAGCTTTCTTT; CDR3 protein: CASSYSPTDPNTEAFF
J gene: TRBJ1-1; V gene: TRBV28; D gene: TRBD1; clone size: NA; CDR3 DNA: TGTGCCAGCAGCCCAGGGGGGGGGCCTGTTTCCACTGAAGCTTTCTTT; CDR3 protein: CASSPGGGPVSTEAFF
J gene: TRBJ1-5; V gene: TRBV30; D gene: TRBD1; clone size: NA; CDR3 DNA: TGTGCCTGGACAGGGGGCGGCAATCAGCCCCAGCATTTT; CDR3 protein: CAWTGGGNQPQHF
J gene: TRBJ2-1; V gene: TRBV2; D gene: TRBD2; clone size: once; CDR3 DNA: TGTGCCAGCAGGACGGGGACTAGCGGGGGCCCTAACAATGAGCAGTTCTTC; CDR3 protein: CASRTGTSGGPNNEQFF
J gene: TRBJ2-2; V gene: TRBV5-1; D gene: NA; clone size: NA; CDR3 DNA: TGCGCCAGCAGCTTGGCCGTTTACGGGACCACCGGGGAGCTGTTTTTT; CDR3 protein: CASSLAVYGTTGELFF
J gene: TRBJ2-2; V gene: TRBV12-3/TRBV12-4; D gene: NA; clone size: NA; CDR3 DNA: TGTGCCAGCACCAGGATCGCCGGGGAGCTGTTTTTT; CDR3 protein: CASTRIAGELFF
J gene: TRBJ1-2; V gene: TRBV14; D gene: TRBD1; clone size: NA; CDR3 DNA: TGTGCCAGCAGCCCGACAGGGGGCCCCAATATCTATGGCTACACCTTC; CDR3 protein: CASSPTGGPNIYGYTF
J gene: TRBJ2-5; V gene: TRBV5-1; D gene: NA; clone size: NA; CDR3 DNA: TGCGCCAGCAGCTTGAGTCAGGGAGGAGAGACCCAGTACTTC; CDR3 protein: CASSLSQGGETQYF
J gene: TRBJ2-1; V gene: TRBV5-5; D gene: TRBD2; clone size: once; CDR3 DNA: TGTGCCAGCAGCTTGGAGGGCGGGAGATCCTACAATGAGCAGTTCTTC; CDR3 protein: CASSLEGGRSYNEQFF
J gene: TRBJ1-2; V gene: TRBV19; D gene: NA; clone size: NA; CDR3 DNA: TGTGCCAGTAGTCCGACCGGGACCGGATATGGCTACACCTTC; CDR3 protein: CASSPTGTGYGYTF
J gene: TRBJ1-2; V gene: TRBV6-5; D gene: NA; clone size: NA; CDR3 DNA: TGTGCCAGCAGCCAACGGCAGGGGTTGGATGGCTACACCTTC; CDR3 protein: CASSQRQGLDGYTF
J gene: TRBJ2-1; V gene: TRBV2; D gene: NA; clone size: NA; CDR3 DNA: TGTGCCAGCAGAATGCGTTGGGTTAGCTTCAATGAGCAGTTCTTC; CDR3 protein: CASRMRWVSFNEQFF
J gene: TRBJ2-5; V gene: TRBV6-5; D gene: TRBD1; clone size: NA; CDR3 DNA: TGTGCCAGCAGTCCGGGGACAGCCCGAGACCAGTACTTC; CDR3 protein: CASSPGTARDQYF
J gene: TRBJ2-5; V gene: TRBV5-4; D gene: NA; clone size: NA; CDR3 DNA: TGTGCCAGCAGCTTGCCGGGCCCCGGTAGGGAGACCCAGTACTTC; CDR3 protein: CASSLPGPGRETQYF
J gene: TRBJ1-2; V gene: TRBV7-9; D gene: TRBD1; clone size: few; CDR3 DNA: TGTGCCAGCAGCGAAGGACAGGGGGCATCCAACTATGGCTACACCTTC; CDR3 protein: CASSEGQGASNYGYTF
J gene: TRBJ2-5; V gene: TRBV5-1; D gene: NA; clone size: NA; CDR3 DNA: TGCGCCAGCAGCCCCGTGGGTGGTCGGGGGCGCCGGGAGACCCAGTACTTC; CDR3 protein: CASSPVGGRGRRETQYF
J gene: TRBJ1-5; V gene: TRBV27; D gene: NA; clone size: NA; CDR3 DNA: TGTGCCAGCAGTTTACGTGGGGAGGTGGGCAATCAGCCCCAGCATTTT; CDR3 protein: CASSLRGEVGNQPQHF
J gene: TRBJ1-2; V gene: TRBV4-1; D gene: TRBD1; clone size: NA; CDR3 DNA: TGCGCCAGCAGCCAAGATGCAGGGGGAAATAACTATGGCTACACCTTC; CDR3 protein: CASSQDAGGNNYGYTF
J gene: TRBJ2-3; V gene: TRBV6-4; D gene: NA; clone size: NA; CDR3 DNA: TGTGCCAGCAGTCCGTTCGGTCAGGGCGCCGGAGATACGCAGTATTTT; CDR3 protein: CASSPFGQGAGDTQYF
J gene: TRBJ1-1; V gene: TRBV10-3; D gene: NA; clone size: NA; CDR3 DNA: TGTGCCATCAGGGGGCTGGGGAACACTGAAGCTTTCTTT; CDR3 protein: CAIRGLGNTEAFF
J gene: TRBJ1-2; V gene: TRBV15; D gene: NA; clone size: NA; CDR3 DNA: TGTGCCACCAGCAGAGAAGTCGGCAGGGCCCGTCGTTGGGATGGCTACACCTTC; CDR3 protein: CATSREVGRARRWDGYTF
J gene: TRBJ2-4; V gene: TRBV18; D gene: TRBD1; clone size: once; CDR3 DNA: TGTGCCAGCTCACCACAGGGACAGGGGGGAAACATTCAGTACTTC; CDR3 protein: CASSPQGQGGNIQYF
J gene: TRBJ2-3; V gene: TRBV19; D gene: NA; clone size: NA; CDR3 DNA: TGTGCCAGTAGTAAACGCCCCAGGGCAAGCACAGATACGCAGTATTTT; CDR3 protein: CASSKRPRASTDTQYF
J gene: TRBJ2-1; V gene: TRBV29-1; D gene: TRBD1; clone size: NA; CDR3 DNA: TGCAGCGTTGACCCTGGGACAGGCAAGGGGAATGAGCAGTTCTTC; CDR3 protein: CSVDPGTGKGNEQFF
J gene: TRBJ1-2; V gene: TRBV29-1; D gene: NA; clone size: NA; CDR3 DNA: TGCAGCGTCGAAGGGCAGGGAGGCGGCTACACCTTC; CDR3 protein: CSVEGQGGGYTF
J gene: TRBJ2-7; V gene: TRBV18; D gene: NA; clone size: once; CDR3 DNA: TGTGCCAGCTCAGAGCAAGCGGGCTACGAGCAGTACTTC; CDR3 protein: CASSEQAGYEQYF
J gene: TRBJ1-2; V gene: TRBV25-1; D gene: NA; clone size: NA; CDR3 DNA: TGTGCCAGCAGTGACCCTGGGGGCGACTATGGCTACACCTTC; CDR3 protein: CASSDPGGDYGYTF
J gene: TRBJ1-1; V gene: TRBV5-1; D gene: NA; clone size: NA; CDR3 DNA: TGCGCCAGCAGCCCATACGTCGGCGAGAACACTGAAGCTTTCTTT; CDR3 protein: CASSPYVGENTEAFF
J gene: TRBJ1-6; V gene: TRBV4-2; D gene: NA; clone size: NA; CDR3 DNA: TGTGCCAGCAGCCAAGATAGGGGGGCAGGTTCACCCCTCCACTTT; CDR3 protein: CASSQDRGAGSPLHF
J gene: TRBJ1-1; V gene: TRBV7-8; D gene: NA; clone size: NA; CDR3 DNA: TGTGCCAGCAGCCGAACGCCCGGGAACACTGAAGCTTTCTTT; CDR3 protein: CASSRTPGNTEAFF
J gene: TRBJ2-7; V gene: TRBV7-9; D gene: TRBD2; clone size: NA; CDR3 DNA: TGTGCCAGCAGCCTAGCGGGGGGGCTCTACGAGCAGTACTTC; CDR3 protein: CASSLAGGLYEQYF
J gene: TRBJ1-4; V gene: TRBV19; D gene: TRBD1; clone size: once; CDR3 DNA: TGTGCCAGTAAAAGAGGGACAGGACCTAGAAATGAAAAACTGTTTTTT; CDR3 protein: CASKRGTGPRNEKLFF
J gene: TRBJ2-7; V gene: TRBV4-3; D gene: NA; clone size: NA; CDR3 DNA: TGCGCCAGCAGCCAAGATCAGGCCTACGAGCAGTACTTC; CDR3 protein: CASSQDQAYEQYF
J gene: TRBJ2-7; V gene: TRBV27; D gene: TRBD1; clone size: NA; CDR3 DNA: TGTGCCAGCAGCCGGACAGGGGGACTCTACGAGCAGTACTTC; CDR3 protein: CASSRTGGLYEQYF
J gene: TRBJ1-1; V gene: TRBV21-1; D gene: NA; clone size: NA; CDR3 DNA: TGTGCCAGCAGCAAATGGGAAGACGTATTGGCTTTCTTT; CDR3 protein: CASSKWEDVLAFF
J gene: TRBJ1-2; V gene: TRBV20-1; D gene: TRBD1; clone size: NA; CDR3 DNA: TGCAGTGCTAGTGCTATGGACAGGGGGTCCTATGGCTACACCTTC; CDR3 protein: CSASAMDRGSYGYTF
J gene: TRBJ2-3; V gene: TRBV6-5; D gene: TRBD2; clone size: NA; CDR3 DNA: TGTGCCAGCAGGGCGGGGGGGACTCGTACGCAGTATTTT; CDR3 protein: CASRAGGTRTQYF
J gene: TRBJ1-5; V gene: TRBV2; D gene: NA; clone size: NA; CDR3 DNA: TGTGCCAGCAGTGCAGACAGAAGCAATCAGCCCCAGCATTTT; CDR3 protein: CASSADRSNQPQHF
J gene: TRBJ2-7; V gene: TRBV7-9; D gene: NA; clone size: few; CDR3 DNA: TGTGCCAGCAGCTTAGTACAGGGAGGAGTCTACGAGCAGTACTTC; CDR3 protein: CASSLVQGGVYEQYF
J gene: TRBJ2-1; V gene: TRBV11-2; D gene: TRBD1; clone size: NA; CDR3 DNA: TGTGCCAGCAGCCGACAGGGTTATTCCTACAATGAGCAGTTCTTC; CDR3 protein: CASSRQGYSYNEQFF